The next 16 T cell receptor beta chains were all read from a single sample in a study of blood T cell repertoires in COVID-19. Generated by immunoSEQ multiplex PCR, the TCRdb table keeps only in-frame clones and is missing some. The repertoire holds about 270,000 clones, with about 82% as singletons. Sequenced material: peripheral blood. Receptor source: a woman between 50 and 59 years old with active or convalescent COVID-19.

The chain has TRBV7-9 and TRBJ1-2; a possible D gene is TRBD1 (5 bases). Germline V lookup: CDR1 SEHNR, CDR2 FQNEAQ (reference sequence). V was pared by 3 bases and J by 6 bases, with 11 bases between. The CDR3 is made up of 13 amino acids. CDR3 protein: CASSLDGGDGYTF. The CDR3 nucleotides are TGTGCCAGCAGCTTGGATGGAGGGGATGGCTACACCTTC.

This sequence joins TRBV6-5 and TRBJ2-1; 9 positions agree with TRBD2. CDR3 length: 16 amino acids. The germline CDR1 and CDR2 sequences are MNHEY and SVGAGI. The V gene end was trimmed by 0 bases and the J gene end by 7 bases; junction bases not matched to a gene: 7. The CDR3: CASSYSPAGGGNEQFF. The CDR3 region has the DNA TGTGCCAGCAGTTACTCGCCGGCGGGAGGGGGAAATGAGCAGTTCTTC.

The rearrangement joins TRBV19 to TRBJ2-5; D might be TRBD1 (6 bases). The CDR3 runs 15 residues. The germline CDR1 and CDR2 sequences are LNHDA and SQIVND (reference sequence). V lost 3 bases, J lost 1 base, and 12 bases lay in between. CDR3 bases: TGTGCCAGTAGTATGGCCACAGGGTCCCAAGAGACCCAGTACTTC. It codes for CASSMATGSQETQYF.

The chain combines TRBV13 with TRBJ1-2; 9 nucleotides agree with TRBD1. The germline CDR1 and CDR2 sequences are PRHDT and FYEKMQ (reference sequence). The J segment lost 3 bases and the V segment lost 4 bases, leaving 3 bases of the junction unmatched. This CDR3 comprises 14 residues. The CDR3 loop is CASSYRDRDYGYTF. The CDR3 DNA reads TGTGCCAGCAGCTACCGGGACAGGGACTATGGCTACACCTTC.

The chain recombines TRBV2 with TRBJ2-1, with D possibly being TRBD2 (6 bases). Germline assignment: CDR1 SNHLY and CDR2 FYNNEI. The CDR3 totals 14 residues. The ends were cut back, 6 bases at V and 5 bases at J, with 14 bases in the middle. Here the CDR3 DNA reads TGTGCCAGCAGAATAGCGGCCGTACACAATGAGCAGTTCTTC. Residues: CASRIAAVHNEQFF. Full variable domain (rest looked up from reference TRBV2 and TRBJ2-1): EPEVTQTPSHQVTQMGQEVILRCVPISNHLYFYWYRQILGQKVEFLVSFYNNEISEKSEIFDDQFSVERPDGSNFTLKIRSTKLEDSAMYFCASRIAAVHNEQFFGPGTRLTVL.

The V and J genes are TRBV28 and TRBJ2-7, with TRBD2 matching 10 bases. Germline CDR1 MDHEN, CDR2 SYDVKM. The CDR3 is made up of 15 amino acids. J lost 0 bases, V lost 6 bases, and 5 bases had no gene match. The CDR3 here is CASRRGLANSYEQYF. The DNA of the CDR3 is TGTGCCAGCAGAAGGGGACTAGCGAACTCCTACGAGCAGTACTTC.

This clone appeared once. The chain has TRBV7-9 and TRBJ2-5, with a tentative D call TRBD2 (6 bases). In germline, CDR1 is SEHNR, CDR2 FQNEAQ (reference sequence). V was trimmed by 2 bases and J by 5 bases, leaving 15 bases between them. The CDR3 spans 15 residues. DNA for the CDR3: TGTGCCAGCAGCTTATGGGCGGGAAGCGGTGAGACCCAGTACTTC. Protein: CASSLWAGSGETQYF.

The rearrangement links TRBV5-5 to TRBJ1-1, with D possibly TRBD1 on 5 matching bases. The CDR3 loop spans 17 amino acids. From germline, CDR1 is SGHKS and CDR2 YYEKEE (reference sequence). V was pared by 1 base and J by 1 base, with 17 bases between. This CDR3 reads CASSLKGLGAGNTEAFF. The CDR3 DNA reads TGTGCCAGCAGCTTGAAAGGTTTAGGGGCCGGGAACACTGAAGCTTTCTTT.

V and J are TRBV29-1 and TRBJ1-3, with D possibly matching TRBD1 (6 bases). Germline V gene sequence: CDR1 SQVTM, CDR2 ANQGSEA. CDR3 length equals 13 residues. V was cut by 7 bases and J by 2 bases, with 12 bases left in between. As DNA, the CDR3 is TGCAGCGCCCAGGGGACGGCTGGAAACACCATATATTTT. It codes for CSAQGTAGNTIYF.

The chain has TRBV30 and TRBJ1-1; TRBD1 might be the D (6 bases). This CDR3 region has 13 residues. V was cut by 8 bases and J by 1 base, with 14 bases left in between. Germline CDR1 reads GTSNPN; CDR2 reads SVGIG (reference sequence). The CDR3 loop reads CAGGRRGNTEAFF. CDR3 coding DNA: TGTGCCGGGGGGCGTCGGGGGAACACTGAAGCTTTCTTT.

The chain couples TRBV10-3 to TRBJ2-3; 8 bases match TRBD2. Germline trimming cut 3 bases from V and 1 base from J; bases unmatched to any gene: 6. The CDR3 contains 16 residues. In germline, CDR1 is ENHRY, CDR2 SYGVKD. The DNA for the CDR3 is TGTGCCATCAGTGACGGGCTAGCGGGCCGCACAGATACGCAGTATTTT. It encodes CAISDGLAGRTDTQYF.

CDR3 loop: CASSQGGLAVYNEQFF. The CDR3, as DNA: TGTGCCAGCAGCCAAGGCGGACTAGCGGTCTACAATGAGCAGTTCTTC. The V gene is TRBV3-1 (or the pseudogene TRBV3-2), the J gene TRBJ2-1, with TRBD2 matching over 10 bases. J gave up 3 bases and V 1 base, and 3 bases lay outside the gene matches. The CDR3 is 16 amino acids. In germline, CDR1 is LGHDT, CDR2 YNNKEL (reference sequence).

The chain combines TRBV5-1 with TRBJ2-1, with D hard to call. Trimming stripped 2 bases from V and 8 bases from J, with 17 bases between. Germline CDR1 reads SGHRS; CDR2 reads YFSETQ. CDR3 size: 15 residues. The CDR3 DNA is TGCGCCAGCAGCTTCGACCCCCGGGTTCCCCATGAGCAGTTCTTC. This encodes CASSFDPRVPHEQFF. Full variable domain (rest looked up from reference TRBV5-1 and TRBJ2-1): KAGVTQTPRYLIKTRGQQVTLSCSPISGHRSVSWYQQTPGQGLQFLFEYFSETQRNKGNFPGRFSGRQFSNSRSEMNVSTLELGDSALYLCASSFDPRVPHEQFFGPGTRLTVL.

The chain couples TRBV15 to TRBJ2-1; 10 nucleotides line up with TRBD2. With V trimmed by 8 bases and J by 0 bases, 4 bases remained unmatched. Germline-derived CDR1 and CDR2 are LNHNV and YYDKDF (reference sequence). The CDR3 has 15 residues. The CDR3, as DNA: TGTGCCACCGGGAGCGGGAGGGACTCCTACAATGAGCAGTTCTTC. Its protein is CATGSGRDSYNEQFF.

The chain has TRBV7-9 and TRBJ1-1, with TRBD1 matching 7 bases. CDR3 length: 17 amino acids. Unmatched junction bases numbered 13, after V lost 5 bases and J lost 1 base. Germline V gene data show CDR1 as SEHNR and CDR2 as FQNEAQ (reference sequence). The DNA of the CDR3 is TGTGCCAGCAGCCCGCCCCAGGGACAGATCGGGAACACTGAAGCTTTCTTT. It is translated as CASSPPQGQIGNTEAFF. Full variable domain (missing parts from reference TRBV7-9 and TRBJ1-1): DTGVSQNPRHKITKRGQNVTFRCDPISEHNRLYWYRQTLGQGPEFLTYFQNEAQLEKSRLLSDRFSAERPKGSFSTLEIQRTEQGDSAMYLCASSPPQGQIGNTEAFFGQGTRLTVV.

This clone has more than one count but fewer than ten. This chain joins TRBV11-2 and TRBJ2-7, with D unclear. This CDR3 has 14 amino acids. V was cut by 2 bases and J by 6 bases, with 14 bases left in between. CDR1 and CDR2 from the germline V gene are SGHAT and FQNNGV. This CDR3 reads CASSLMVTIGEQYF. CDR3 coding DNA: TGTGCCAGCAGCTTAATGGTGACAATAGGCGAGCAGTACTTC. Using reference TRBV11-2 and TRBJ2-7 for the parts outside the CDR3, the full variable domain is EAGVAQSPRYKIIEKRQSVAFWCNPISGHATLYWYQQILGQGPKLLIQFQNNGVVDDSQLPKDRFSAERLKGVDSTLKIQPAKLEDSAVYLCASSLMVTIGEQYFGPGTRLTVT.